This T cell receptor (beta chain) was recorded in a study of T cell responses to AZD1222 COVID-19 vaccine. Points on this clone: Antigen unknown.

Second-dose schedules of about 4 or about 12 weeks were combined. TCRdb's copy holds only in-frame clones and misses some; the assay was immunoSEQ multiplex PCR. This repertoire shows over 85,000 clones, roughly 92% found once; its top ten account for roughly 2.7%. Study-wide points: Donors, mostly white British, included more females; clonal diversity was possibly underestimated. Sampled repertoires all dated from after the peak T cell response. Just a handful of AZD1222 recipients tested seropositive at baseline.

The ends were cut back, 4 bases at V and 5 bases at J, with 24 bases in the middle. The germline V gene has CDR1 LGHDT and CDR2 YNNKEL (reference sequence). This CDR3 contains 18 residues. Sequenced here: peripheral blood, sampled 28 days after the second AZD1222 dose. This clonotype was sampled from an adult who received the AZD1222 COVID-19 vaccine. V and J are TRBV3-1 (or the pseudogene TRBV3-2) and TRBJ2-1; D is uncertain. As DNA, the CDR3 is TGTGCCAGCAGCCCGAGAGTCTTACAACGTACCGATAACAATGAGCAGTTCTTC. Translation: CASSPRVLQRTDNNEQFF.